The 20 T cell receptor beta chains in this list originate from one sample, sequenced in a study of CD8+ T cells in alopecia areata (dated by TCRdb to about 2018). The sample's treatment or condition, from its label and the paper: oral pan-JAK inhibitor, 5-10 mg twice daily. The library was obtained by the immunoSEQ multiplex PCR assay. To provide template for TCR sequencing, every sample had RNA extracted and reverse transcribed into cDNA. The immuneACCESS repertoire file appears here via TCRdb, limited to in-frame rearrangements. These files lack a portion of the clones; in checked studies, under half of the deficit traces to unresolved V genes, and the cause of the others is not known. The sample table contains approximately 210,000 clones; only one count was recorded for more than 55% of them. The ten largest make up roughly 1.2% of the sample. The material was CD4+ T cells sorted from blood, obtained around week 42, from a patient treated with tofacitinib. These receptors came from a human donor with alopecia areata.

The table lists this clone with a count of one. This chain joins TRBV30 and TRBJ1-1; a weak D match, TRBD1 (6 bases). The germline V gene has CDR1 GTSNPN and CDR2 SVGIG (reference sequence). The CDR3 covers 12 residues. V was trimmed by 0 bases and J by 11 bases, leaving 13 bases between them. DNA of the CDR3: TGTGCCTGGAGTGTACGTCAGGGGAAGGCTTTCTTT. Its translation: CAWSVRQGKAFF.

This clone showed up just a few times. The rearrangement links TRBV28 to TRBJ1-1; D is undetermined. V was pared by 5 bases and J by 9 bases, with 13 bases between. This CDR3 has 12 amino acids. Germline assignment: CDR1 MDHEN and CDR2 SYDVKM. In DNA form, the CDR3 reads TGTGCCAGCAGTCAACAGTTAACTAAAGCTTTCTTT. Its translation: CASSQQLTKAFF.

The chain employs TRBV7-2 and TRBJ1-5; D remains ambiguous. The germline gives CDR1 SGHTA, CDR2 FQGNSA. CDR3 length: 13 amino acids. Trimming took off 5 bases at V and 2 bases at J, with 7 bases between the two ends. In DNA, the CDR3 is TGTGCCAGCAGCCCGGGAGGCAATCAGCCCCAGCATTTT. Amino acid sequence: CASSPGGNQPQHF.

The V gene is TRBV30, the J gene TRBJ2-5; D ambiguous. Trimming removed 3 bases at V and 5 bases at J, with 10 bases between. CDR3 length: 12 amino acids. The germline V gene encodes CDR1 GTSNPN and CDR2 SVGIG (reference sequence). As DNA, the CDR3 is TGTGCCTGGAGGGAGAATAAGGAGACCCAGTACTTC. Translation gives CAWRENKETQYF.

The rearrangement links TRBV5-6 to TRBJ1-5; D call uncertain. Germline V gene lookup returns CDR1 SGHDT and CDR2 YYEEEE. This CDR3 region has 12 residues. V dropped 2 bases and J dropped 7 bases, with 7 bases sitting between them. CDR3 protein: CASSFPGQPQHF. CDR3 DNA: TGTGCCAGCAGCTTCCCGGGCCAGCCCCAGCATTTT.

The J gene is TRBJ2-5, the V gene TRBV5-1, with TRBD2 identical over 9 bases. In germline, CDR1 is SGHRS, CDR2 YFSETQ. V lost 0 bases to trimming and J lost 1 base; unmatched junction nucleotides: 10. The CDR3 consists of 18 residues. This chain's CDR3 is CASSLGSRGGRVQETQYF. DNA of the CDR3: TGCGCCAGCAGCTTGGGGTCGCGGGGGGGCCGAGTCCAAGAGACCCAGTACTTC.

V gene TRBV7-2 combines with J gene TRBJ2-7; D could derive from TRBD1 or TRBD2 (5 bases each). This CDR3 comprises 14 residues. Deletions cut 4 bases from V and 1 base from J, with 11 bases between. The V gene's germline CDR1 is SGHTA and CDR2 FQGNSA. This CDR3 reads CASSSRDGSYEQYF. The DNA for the CDR3 is TGTGCCAGCAGCTCGAGGGACGGATCCTACGAGCAGTACTTC.

The chain carries TRBV5-1 and TRBJ1-1; TRBD1 agrees at 9 bases. The CDR3 contains 16 residues. V shed 4 bases, J shed 2 bases, and the junction held 9 bases outside the gene matches. Germline CDR1 SGHRS, CDR2 YFSETQ. The CDR3 spells CASSPSGQGKNTEAFF. CDR3 nucleotide sequence: TGCGCCAGCAGCCCCTCGGGACAGGGAAAAAACACTGAAGCTTTCTTT.

The V gene is TRBV9, the J gene TRBJ1-6; D is possibly TRBD1 (5 bases). The germline CDR1 and CDR2 sequences are SGDLS and YYNGEE. V was cut by 0 bases and J by 7 bases, with 11 bases left in between. This CDR3 spans 15 amino acids. This CDR3 is CASSVEGQFNSPLHF. The CDR3 DNA follows: TGTGCCAGCAGCGTAGAAGGACAATTCAATTCACCCCTCCACTTT.

The V call is TRBV5-4, the J call TRBJ2-7, with 7 bases fitting TRBD1. Germline V gene lookup returns CDR1 SGHNT and CDR2 YYREEE (reference sequence). Trimming at V came to 4 bases and at J to 7 bases, leaving 14 bases not matched to a gene. This CDR3 contains 15 residues. CDR3 nucleotides: TGTGCCAGCAGCATAGATGGGACAGCGCCTAGGGAGCAGTACTTC. Translation gives CASSIDGTAPREQYF.

The chain has TRBV6-1 and TRBJ1-1; D gene ambiguous. V lost 6 bases, J lost 0 bases, and 14 bases lay in between. Per the germline V gene, CDR1 is MNHNS and CDR2 is SASEGT. This CDR3 has 15 amino acids. Written as DNA, the CDR3 is TGTGCCAGCAGCGGCCCCGGGATCATGAACACTGAAGCTTTCTTT. Protein product: CASSGPGIMNTEAFF.

This rearrangement joins TRBV10-3 to TRBJ1-6, with D perhaps TRBD1 (6 bases). CDR1 ENHRY and CDR2 SYGVKD come from the germline V gene. This CDR3 has 18 amino acids. The V and J ends lost 0 bases and 9 bases respectively, with 21 bases between them. The CDR3 region is CAISESMARAGAGSPLHF. The CDR3 nucleotides are TGTGCCATCAGTGAGTCGATGGCCAGGGCAGGGGCAGGTTCACCCCTCCACTTT.

V gene TRBV15 combines with J gene TRBJ2-3, with TRBD2 matching over 10 bases. CDR3 length: 17 amino acids. V was pared by 0 bases and J by 1 base, with 4 bases of the junction left unmatched. Germline CDR1 is LNHNV and CDR2 is YYDKDF (reference sequence). In DNA, the CDR3 is TGTGCCACCAGCAGAGATATAGGGACTAGCGGCACAGATACGCAGTATTTT. Translation gives CATSRDIGTSGTDTQYF.

The J gene is TRBJ2-5, the V gene TRBV2; D is unclear. Germline V gene sequence: CDR1 SNHLY, CDR2 FYNNEI. Between the trimmed V and J ends, which lost 4 bases and 2 bases, there was a span of 8 bases. The CDR3 is 13 residues long. The chain's CDR3 is CASSVGRQETQYF. The CDR3 region has the DNA TGTGCCAGCAGTGTGGGAAGACAAGAGACCCAGTACTTC. Full variable domain (outside the CDR3, taken from reference TRBV2 and TRBJ2-5): EPEVTQTPSHQVTQMGQEVILRCVPISNHLYFYWYRQILGQKVEFLVSFYNNEISEKSEIFDDQFSVERPDGSNFTLKIRSTKLEDSAMYFCASSVGRQETQYFGPGTRLLVL.

A single count supports this clone. The rearrangement joins TRBV5-1 to TRBJ1-1; maybe TRBD1 (6 bases). The CDR3 totals 16 residues. Trimming left V 0 bases short and J 8 bases short, with 20 bases between. The germline V gene encodes CDR1 SGHRS and CDR2 YFSETQ. The CDR3, as DNA: TGCGCCAGCAGCTTGGCGGCGTTCGGGGGCGCCTCCGAAGCTTTCTTT. Encoded protein: CASSLAAFGGASEAFF.

V gene TRBV9 combines with J gene TRBJ2-2; 7 bases fit TRBD1. The CDR3 loop spans 15 amino acids. Germline trimming cut 0 bases from V and 1 base from J; bases unmatched to any gene: 0. CDR1 and CDR2 (germline): SGDLS, YYNGEE. Here the CDR3 DNA reads TGTGCCAGCAGCGTAGGGACAGGGAACACCGGGGAGCTGTTTTTT. This sequence encodes CASSVGTGNTGELFF.

The chain recombines TRBV7-2 with TRBJ2-2, with D maybe TRBD2 (5 bases). CDR1 is SGHTA and CDR2 is FQGNSA in the germline V gene. Deletions cut 0 bases from V and 5 bases from J, with 10 bases between. This CDR3 has 15 residues. CDR3 nucleotides: TGTGCCAGCAGCTTAGCGCTGTCGGGGACCGGGGAGCTGTTTTTT. Translating gives CASSLALSGTGELFF.

Here the CDR3 DNA reads TGCAGTGCTAGCGGACCCAATGAGCAGTTCTTC. The encoded protein is CSASGPNEQFF. The rearrangement uses TRBV20-1 and TRBJ2-1; D is unclear. Trimming took off 3 bases at V and 6 bases at J, with 6 bases between the two ends. Germline V gives CDR1 DFQATT, CDR2 SNEGSKA (reference sequence). This CDR3 is 11 amino acids long.

The chain recombines TRBV7-9 with TRBJ1-1; tentative D call: TRBD1 (5 bases). Trimming took 10 bases from V and 7 from J, leaving 25 bases between them. The CDR3 extends over 15 amino acids. Germline V gives CDR1 SEHNR, CDR2 FQNEAQ (reference sequence). CDR3 region: CAIGYRDAGKNEAFF. The CDR3 bases are TGTGCCATCGGATACCGGGACGCTGGTAAAAATGAAGCTTTCTTT.

This rearrangement joins TRBV7-9 to TRBJ1-2; D not resolved. The CDR3 has 12 residues. V was cut by 5 bases and J by 8 bases, with 12 bases left in between. CDR1 and CDR2 (germline): SEHNR, FQNEAQ (reference sequence). This CDR3 is CASSRQDRGYTF. CDR3 coding DNA: TGTGCCAGCAGCCGACAAGATAGGGGCTACACCTTC.